This T cell receptor (beta chain) emerged from a study of blood T cell repertoires in COVID-19. Study information: Researchers got acute and convalescent COVID-19 samples from the United States, Italy and Spain. PBMCs, B-cell-depleted T cells, or T cells provided the cDNA or gDNA that made up the material.

In the source study's methods: How many nucleated cells were present was estimated from reference gene primer amplification. The data were produced by immunoSEQ multiplex PCR, yet TCRdb's version contains in-frame clones alone and is incomplete. V, J and clone size were drawn from that table, and D and trimming were deduced from the DNA. There are roughly 100,000 clones in the sample; around nine tenths occur only once, and about 8% lies in the top ten. Germline CDR1 reads SGHNT; CDR2 reads YYREEE (reference sequence). V was clipped by 3 bases and J by 8 bases; unmatched bases: 19. The CDR3 has 17 residues.

This TCR came from a woman in her seventies with acute or convalescent COVID-19. The source material was peripheral blood. J is TRBJ1-2 and V is TRBV5-4; 7 bases line up with TRBD1. CDR3 loop: CASSSRQRADRDGGYTF. CDR3 nucleotides: TGTGCCAGCAGCTCCCGCCAGAGAGCAGACAGGGACGGAGGCTACACCTTC. Complete variable domain (other parts from reference TRBV5-4 and TRBJ1-2): ETGVTQSPTHLIKTRGQQVTLRCSSQSGHNTVSWYQQALGQGPQFIFQYYREEENGRGNFPPRFSGLQFPNYSSELNVNALELDDSALYLCASSSRQRADRDGGYTFGSGTRLTVV.